The text below deals with one T cell receptor beta chain. Some clones are missing from TCRdb's copy, which holds only in-frame ones; the method was immunoSEQ multiplex PCR. Of around 340,000 clones in the sample, 85% to 90% were seen once. This record comes from a study of blood T cell repertoires in COVID-19. The germline V gene has CDR1 SGHAT and CDR2 FQNNGV. V was pared by 1 base and J by 3 bases, with 6 bases of the junction left unmatched. The CDR3 length is 15 residues. Sequencing was performed on PBMCs or T cells enriched from blood (not recorded which). The V and J genes are TRBV11-2 and TRBJ2-7; TRBD1 matches at 7 bases. The source is a young woman who had been exposed to COVID-19. This chain's CDR3 is CASSLGPGQDYEQYF. The CDR3 DNA reads TGTGCCAGCAGCTTAGGTCCAGGACAGGACTACGAGCAGTACTTC.